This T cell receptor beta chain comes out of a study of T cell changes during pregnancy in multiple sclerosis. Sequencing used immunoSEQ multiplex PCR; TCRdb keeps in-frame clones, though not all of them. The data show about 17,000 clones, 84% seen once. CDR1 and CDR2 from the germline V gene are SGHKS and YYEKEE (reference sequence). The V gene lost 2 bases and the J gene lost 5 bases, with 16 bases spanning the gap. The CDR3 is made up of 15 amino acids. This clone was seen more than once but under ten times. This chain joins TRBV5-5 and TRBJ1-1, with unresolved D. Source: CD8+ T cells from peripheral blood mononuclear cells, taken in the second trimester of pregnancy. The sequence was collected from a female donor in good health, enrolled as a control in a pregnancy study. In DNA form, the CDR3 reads TGTGCCAGCAGCTTTTCCCTTCATGGGGAGACTGAAGCTTTCTTT. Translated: CASSFSLHGETEAFF.